These 16 T cell receptor beta chains were sequenced from one sample in a study of beta chain features in type 1 diabetes. Study outcomes and limitations: Across all four CD4+ subsets, people with type 1 diabetes showed modestly shorter TCRB CDR3s.

cDNA synthesis used the whole RNA isolate, giving expressed TCRB sequences. Only in-frame clones appear in the TCRdb table, and some are missing; sequencing was by immunoSEQ multiplex PCR. In the table there are roughly 50,000 clones, roughly 39% of which are singletons. The antigens of these receptors remain unknown. Input material: Tregs from blood. The origin of the receptors is a man under 40 with type 1 diabetes.

This chain links TRBV5-4 with TRBJ1-1, with D possibly TRBD1 on 5 matching bases. This CDR3 comprises 14 residues. In germline, CDR1 is SGHNT, CDR2 YYREEE (reference sequence). V lost 2 bases to trimming and J lost 6 bases, with 14 bases between them. The CDR3 reads CASSFWSRTSEAFF. CDR3 DNA sequence: TGTGCCAGCAGCTTTTGGTCCAGGACATCTGAAGCTTTCTTT. Using reference TRBV5-4 and TRBJ1-1 for the parts outside the CDR3, the full variable domain is ETGVTQSPTHLIKTRGQQVTLRCSSQSGHNTVSWYQQALGQGPQFIFQYYREEENGRGNFPPRFSGLQFPNYSSELNVNALELDDSALYLCASSFWSRTSEAFFGQGTRLTVV.

A few counts support this clone. The chain recombines TRBV7-3 with TRBJ2-1; D possibly corresponds to TRBD2 (5 bases). The V end was cut by 5 bases, the J end by 1 base, with 12 bases between. The CDR3 is 15 amino acids. Germline CDR1 SGHTA, CDR2 FQGTGA. The CDR3 nucleotides are TGTGCCAGCAGCGAGACTACGGTGTCCTACAATGAGCAGTTCTTC. It encodes CASSETTVSYNEQFF.

V is TRBV28 and J is TRBJ1-6; 10 positions agree with TRBD1. Germline V gene data show CDR1 as MDHEN and CDR2 as SYDVKM. With V trimmed by 4 bases and J by 10 bases, 10 bases remained unmatched. The CDR3 consists of 16 residues. The CDR3 DNA is TGTGCCAGCAGTTCGCTAGACAGGGGGCTGAGCTCACCCCTCCACTTT. As protein: CASSSLDRGLSSPLHF.

This clone has only a few counts. This sample includes further DNA sequences coding for the same CDR3. The chain recombines TRBV28 with TRBJ1-5, with a weak D call TRBD1 (6 bases). Trimming cost V 7 bases and J 4 bases, with 11 bases left between them. Per the germline V gene, CDR1 is MDHEN and CDR2 is SYDVKM. The CDR3 runs 13 residues. The CDR3 region is CASITGWNQPQHF. CDR3 bases: TGTGCCAGCATAACAGGGTGGAATCAGCCCCAGCATTTT.

This chain uses TRBV19 with TRBJ1-5; 8 bases fit TRBD1. The CDR3 sequence is 16 residues long. With 2 bases clipped from V and 7 bases from J, the junction kept 10 bases outside the gene matches. CDR1 LNHDA and CDR2 SQIVND come from the germline V gene (reference sequence). In nucleotides, the CDR3 is TGTGCCAGTAGTATACTCGCCGGGACAGGCAGGCAGCCCCAGCATTTT. It translates to CASSILAGTGRQPQHF.

This clone is a singleton in its sample. This sequence joins TRBV5-8 and TRBJ2-5; TRBD1 aligns across 7 bases. The assigned J gene may be wrong: the sequence end matches TRBJ2-7 better. Germline V lookup: CDR1 SGHTS, CDR2 YDEGEE. The CDR3 has 14 residues. For the CDR3, the DNA is TGTGCCAGCAGCTTCGGGACAGCTGCCTACGAGCAGTACTTC. Its protein is CASSFGTAAYEQYF.

The chain joins TRBV7-8 to TRBJ2-6, with TRBD2 matching 11 bases. The trim removed 1 base at V and 0 bases at J, leaving 5 bases unmatched. This CDR3 region has 19 residues. Germline V gene data show CDR1 as SGHVS and CDR2 as FQNEAQ. The chain's CDR3 is CASSLVFLAGGSGANVLTF. CDR3 DNA sequence: TGTGCCAGCAGCTTAGTGTTCCTAGCGGGAGGCTCTGGGGCCAACGTCCTGACTTTC. The whole variable domain, remainder taken from reference TRBV7-8 and TRBJ2-6, is GAGVSQSPRYKVAKRGQDVALRCDPISGHVSLFWYQQALGQGPEFLTYFQNEAQLDKSGLPSDRFFAERPEGSVSTLKIQRTQQEDSAVYLCASSLVFLAGGSGANVLTFGAGSRLTVL.

The chain has TRBV6-1 and TRBJ1-1; D unresolved. CDR1 and CDR2 from the germline V gene are MNHNS and SASEGT. V was shortened by 5 bases and J by 0 bases, with 13 bases between the two germline ends. The CDR3 totals 15 residues. The CDR3 DNA sequence: TGTGCCAGCAGTATCCACGGGGTGTTGAACACTGAAGCTTTCTTT. It specifies CASSIHGVLNTEAFF.

The gene calls are TRBV5-1 and TRBJ2-3, with 9 positions matching TRBD1. V gave up 4 bases and J gave up 0 bases; unmatched junction bases: 3. The germline CDR1 and CDR2 sequences are SGHRS and YFSETQ. The CDR3 has 15 amino acids. CDR3 nucleotides: TGCGCCAGCAGCATAGGGACAGGGAGCACAGATACGCAGTATTTT. It specifies CASSIGTGSTDTQYF.

V is TRBV9 and J is TRBJ2-1; D uncertain. The CDR3 is 15 residues long. The V gene lost 4 bases and the J gene lost 0 bases, with 11 bases spanning the gap. From germline, CDR1 is SGDLS and CDR2 YYNGEE. The CDR3: CASSRGASSYNEQFF. CDR3 nucleotide sequence: TGTGCCAGCAGCCGAGGAGCGAGCTCCTACAATGAGCAGTTCTTC.

This sequence joins TRBV5-6 and TRBJ1-1, with D unclear. The CDR3 is 15 amino acids. V lost 3 bases, J lost 2 bases, and 14 bases lay in between. Germline CDR1 and CDR2: SGHDT and YYEEEE. The CDR3 nucleotides read TGTGCCAGCAGCTCATTGGCTCGATTAAACACTGAAGCTTTCTTT. Translation gives CASSSLARLNTEAFF.

The chain carries TRBV5-8 and TRBJ1-5; TRBD1 matches 9 bases. The CDR3 covers 15 residues. Germline CDR1 is SGHTS and CDR2 is YDEGEE. J gave up 3 bases and V 0 bases, and 1 base lay outside the gene matches. DNA of the CDR3: TGTGCCAGCAGCTTGGGGGACAGGGTCAATCAGCCCCAGCATTTT. This codes for CASSLGDRVNQPQHF.

The chain employs TRBV2 and TRBJ2-1, with a possible D match to TRBD1 (5 bases). The germline V and J ends were trimmed by 9 bases and 8 bases, with 20 bases remaining between them. The CDR3 length is 14 residues. The germline V gene has CDR1 SNHLY and CDR2 FYNNEI. As DNA, the CDR3 is TGTGCCAGTGGTAGGCAGGGAAGGATCGATGAGCAGTTCTTC. Encoded protein: CASGRQGRIDEQFF.

This chain uses TRBV7-3 with TRBJ2-6; D possibly corresponds to TRBD1 (5 bases). The CDR3 has 14 residues. V shed 4 bases and J shed 4 bases, with 8 bases lying between them. In germline, CDR1 is SGHTA, CDR2 FQGTGA. The CDR3 spells CASSSPGGANVLTF. The CDR3 region has the DNA TGTGCCAGCAGCTCTCCAGGGGGGGCCAACGTCCTGACTTTC.

This clone was counted only a few times. This chain links TRBV6-1 with TRBJ2-5; possible D gene TRBD1, 6 bases. The V gene's germline CDR1 is MNHNS and CDR2 SASEGT. CDR3 length: 15 residues. Trimming cost V 6 bases and J 5 bases, with 19 bases left between them. The CDR3 is CASRPEWGRGETQYF. DNA for the CDR3: TGTGCCAGCAGACCGGAGTGGGGGCGCGGGGAGACCCAGTACTTC.

This clone has only a few counts. The same CDR3 can be traced to other DNA sequences in this sample. The gene calls are TRBV6-6 and TRBJ1-1; D is ambiguous. Germline V lookup: CDR1 MNHNY, CDR2 SVGAGI (reference sequence). The CDR3 consists of 14 residues. V lost 0 bases and J lost 2, with 7 bases in between. The chain's CDR3 is CASSYSGSNTEAFF. The CDR3 region has the DNA TGTGCCAGCAGTTACTCAGGGAGTAACACTGAAGCTTTCTTT.